This T cell receptor beta chain was sequenced during a study of control samples from healthy donors and cancer patients. Assay used: immunoSEQ multiplex PCR; TCRdb lists only in-frame clones, some missing. The repertoire consists of more than 95,000 clones, with around 92% occurring once and the leading ten covering less than 0.65%. V lost 4 bases and J lost 0; bases outside the gene matches: 14. Germline V CDR1 and CDR2: MGHRA, YSYEKL. This CDR3 spans 19 amino acids. The sequence came from a man aged 80 or over with head and neck cancer. The chain couples TRBV4-1 to TRBJ1-5; 8 nucleotides align to TRBD1. Sequencing was done on a sample of PBMCs. CDR3 loop: CASSREGTGGLYSNQPQHF. The CDR3 DNA reads as TGCGCCAGCAGCCGAGAGGGGACAGGAGGTCTCTATAGCAATCAGCCCCAGCATTTT.